This is a list of T cell receptor beta chains from one sample in a study of radiation and T cells in renal cell carcinoma. The method was immunoSEQ multiplex PCR; TCRdb's version includes in-frame clones alone and lacks a portion of them. The table shows some 95,000 clones, with approximately 86% occurring only once. The sample in question was blood, obtained from a patient whose treatment included radiotherapy and nephrectomy. The source is a man in his fifties with renal cell carcinoma. CDR3s include the opening cysteine and the closing phenylalanine or tryptophan. D genes are given only for firm matches. Clone size is not always given. Where it is, it says once, few, many or a class for expanded clones.

CDR3 DNA | CDR3 protein | J gene | V gene | clone size | D gene
TGTGCCTGGAGTGTATTGCGTTCACCCCTCCACTTT | CAWSVLRSPLHF | TRBJ1-6 | TRBV30 | many | .
TGTGCCTGGAGTCTCTCCTTAGGGACTAGCGGGAGGAGTAGCGAGCAGTACTTC | CAWSLSLGTSGRSSEQYF | TRBJ2-7 | TRBV30 | . | TRBD2
TGCGCCAGCAGCTTGGTCGGCCTAGCGGGAGTCGAGCAGTACTTC | CASSLVGLAGVEQYF | TRBJ2-7 | TRBV5-1 | once | TRBD2
TGTGCCAGCAGCCCCTGGAAGACCCAGTACTTC | CASSPWKTQYF | TRBJ2-5 | TRBV27 | . | .
TGCGCCAGCAGTGGCCCGGAGGGTCTCGACACCGGGGAGCTGTTTTTT | CASSGPEGLDTGELFF | TRBJ2-2 | TRBV10-1 | once | .
TGCGCCAGCAGCCCACAGGGAAACAATCAGCCCCAGCATTTT | CASSPQGNNQPQHF | TRBJ1-5 | TRBV5-1 | . | .
TGTGCCACCCGGGGTTGGACACCGGGCTCCTACGAGCAGTACTTC | CATRGWTPGSYEQYF | TRBJ2-7 | TRBV28 | . | .
TGTGCCAGCAGTTTAGGGTTGGGACGGGTCTACGAGCAGTACTTC | CASSLGLGRVYEQYF | TRBJ2-7 | TRBV28 | . | .
TGTGCCACCAGCAGAGGCGGACAGAGCAATCAGCCCCAGCATTTT | CATSRGGQSNQPQHF | TRBJ1-5 | TRBV15 | . | .
TGCGCCAGCAGCTTGGGCACAGAAAACACCGGGGAGCTGTTTTTT | CASSLGTENTGELFF | TRBJ2-2 | TRBV5-1 | . | .
TGTGCCAGCAGACCCCCGAGGTACAATGAGCAGTTCTTC | CASRPPRYNEQFF | TRBJ2-1 | TRBV5-5 | . | .
TGTGCCAGTATATCCAGGGGGAGAACCGGGGAGCTGTTTTTT | CASISRGRTGELFF | TRBJ2-2 | TRBV19 | . | TRBD1
TGTGCCAGCTCACCAGGGTACAATGAGCAGTTCTTC | CASSPGYNEQFF | TRBJ2-1 | TRBV18 | . | .
TGCGCCAGCAGCCAACCTCGGACAGGGCGCAATCAGCCCCAGCATTTT | CASSQPRTGRNQPQHF | TRBJ1-5 | TRBV4-1 | . | TRBD1
TGCGCCAGCAGCGTGGGGGGCGGGTTGAGCCAAGAGACCCAGTACTTC | CASSVGGGLSQETQYF | TRBJ2-5 | TRBV5-1 | . | .
TGCGCCAGCAGTCGGGACATCCAAGAGACCCAGTACTTC | CASSRDIQETQYF | TRBJ2-5 | TRBV10-1 | few | .
TGTGCCAGCTCACAAGGGACCATGGGATATACGCAGTATTTT | CASSQGTMGYTQYF | TRBJ2-3 | TRBV18 | once | .
TGTGCCAGCAGCTTAGGGCAGGGGACGAACACCGGGGAGCTGTTTTTT | CASSLGQGTNTGELFF | TRBJ2-2 | TRBV13 | . | .
TGCGCCAGCAGGAGGGACACCTCCTACGAGCAGTACTTC | CASRRDTSYEQYF | TRBJ2-7 | TRBV5-1 | . | .
TGTGCCAGCTCTCCCGGCGAGGGATCCTACAATGAGCAGTTCTTC | CASSPGEGSYNEQFF | TRBJ2-1 | TRBV18 | . | .